This entry lists 23 T cell receptor beta chains sequenced from one sample in a study of cytomegalovirus exposure and HLA in healthy donors. Researchers ran the PCR with 60 Vbeta and 13 Jbeta primers. TCRdb's copy holds only in-frame clones and misses some; the assay was immunoSEQ multiplex PCR. The repertoire has about 14,000 clones, about two thirds of them found once; the top ten carry roughly 18%. Sequencing used PBMCs. The receptors stem from a woman in her forties or fifties in good health and CMV-seropositive.

This chain connects TRBV4-3 to TRBJ1-2; no firm D call. The CDR3 spans 15 residues. The V end lost 0 bases, the J end lost 8 bases, and 16 bases lay between the germline ends. CDR1 LGHNA and CDR2 YSLEER come from the germline V gene. The CDR3 spells CASSQDTVPSRGYTF. CDR3 in DNA: TGCGCCAGCAGCCAAGACACAGTCCCGAGTAGGGGCTACACCTTC.

The CDR3 is CASSSATSGSITDTQYF. The CDR3 DNA reads as TGCGCCAGCAGCTCCGCGACTAGCGGGAGTATCACAGATACGCAGTATTTT. J is TRBJ2-3 and V is TRBV4-1; 12 bases line up with TRBD2. The germline V gene encodes CDR1 MGHRA and CDR2 YSYEKL. This CDR3 spans 17 amino acids. The ends lost 5 bases at V and 2 bases at J; junction bases unmatched: 8.

This clone came up a few times. This rearrangement joins TRBV10-3 to TRBJ1-4; 8 nucleotides line up with TRBD1. CDR3 length equals 15 residues. Trimming removed 6 bases from V and 2 bases from J; junction bases left unmatched: 5. Germline V gives CDR1 ENHRY, CDR2 SYGVKD. CDR3 sequence reads: CAISDRGGTNEKLFF. DNA for the CDR3: TGTGCCATCAGCGACAGGGGAGGGACTAATGAAAAACTGTTTTTT.

V gene TRBV6-4 combines with J gene TRBJ2-5, with 7 bases matching TRBD2. The CDR3 has 15 residues. CDR1 MRHNA and CDR2 SNTAGT come from the germline V gene. Germline trimming cut 9 bases from V and 5 bases from J; bases unmatched to any gene: 15. CDR3 nucleotides: TGTGCCAGACCCGAAAGGGAGGGCCCTAGGGAGACCCAGTACTTC. This encodes CARPEREGPRETQYF.

The chain is built from TRBV29-1 and TRBJ1-5; perhaps TRBD1 as D (5 bases). This CDR3 is 15 amino acids long. The germline V gene encodes CDR1 SQVTM and CDR2 ANQGSEA. CDR3 sequence: CRGLRQFNSNQPQHF. In DNA form, the CDR3 reads TGCAGGGGGTTGAGACAGTTTAATAGCAATCAGCCCCAGCATTTT.

The J gene is TRBJ1-2, the V gene TRBV9; 8 nucleotides line up with TRBD1. CDR1 is SGDLS, CDR2 YYNGEE, per germline. The V gene end was trimmed by 3 bases and the J gene end by 3 bases; junction bases not matched to a gene: 4. This CDR3 has 14 residues. The CDR3 protein is CASSASQGDYGYTF. CDR3 sequence (DNA): TGTGCCAGCAGCGCCTCACAGGGGGACTATGGCTACACCTTC.

The sample holds a few counts of this clone. The chain uses TRBV28 and TRBJ2-7; D is unclear. Germline CDR1 is MDHEN and CDR2 is SYDVKM. V lost 2 bases to trimming and J lost 1 base, with 3 bases between them. The CDR3 loop spans 12 amino acids. The CDR3 spells CASSLISYEQYF. CDR3 bases: TGTGCCAGCAGTTTAATATCCTACGAGCAGTACTTC.

This clone came up a few times. The chain links TRBV30 to TRBJ1-3; 7 positions match TRBD1. CDR1 is GTSNPN, CDR2 SVGIG, per germline (reference sequence). The CDR3 extends over 11 amino acids. J was trimmed by 11 bases and V by 4 bases; bases with no gene match: 5. CDR3 coding DNA: TGTGCCTGGACCCGACAGGGTGCCATATATTTT. Protein: CAWTRQGAIYF. The full variable domain, completed using reference TRBV30 and TRBJ1-3, is SQTIHQWPATLVQPVGSPLSLECTVEGTSNPNLYWYRQAAGRGLQLLFYSVGIGQISSEVPQNLSASRPQDRQFILSSKKLLLSDSGFYLCAWTRQGAIYFGEGSWLTVV.

The chain recombines TRBV29-1 with TRBJ1-1; TRBD1 matches 7 bases. V shed 6 bases and J 0 bases; nucleotides not matched to a gene: 10. In germline, CDR1 is SQVTM, CDR2 ANQGSEA. The CDR3 length is 15 residues. CDR3 bases: TGCAGCGTCGATCCGGGACAGTTTATGAACACTGAAGCTTTCTTT. This codes for CSVDPGQFMNTEAFF.

This rearrangement joins TRBV30 to TRBJ2-3; 11 bases match TRBD2. CDR1 and CDR2 (germline): GTSNPN, SVGIG (reference sequence). Unmatched junction bases numbered 12, after V lost 0 bases and J lost 4 bases. The CDR3 spans 18 residues. CDR3 sequence: CAWSVPLSGRAKSDTQYF. CDR3 nucleotide sequence: TGTGCCTGGAGTGTCCCCCTTAGCGGGAGGGCCAAGTCAGATACGCAGTATTTT. The full variable domain, its missing parts supplied by reference TRBV30 and TRBJ2-3, is SQTIHQWPATLVQPVGSPLSLECTVEGTSNPNLYWYRQAAGRGLQLLFYSVGIGQISSEVPQNLSASRPQDRQFILSSKKLLLSDSGFYLCAWSVPLSGRAKSDTQYFGPGTRLTVL.

The chain links TRBV4-1 to TRBJ2-7; D gene ambiguous. CDR3 length equals 12 residues. Germline V gene sequence: CDR1 MGHRA, CDR2 YSYEKL. The V and J ends lost 1 base and 6 bases respectively, with 7 bases between them. CDR3: CASSQVSSEQYF. CDR3 nucleotides: TGCGCCAGCAGCCAAGTATCTAGCGAGCAGTACTTC.

The chain recombines TRBV18 with TRBJ2-7; D remains ambiguous. V was clipped by 0 bases and J by 2 bases, with 8 bases between them. Germline V gene lookup returns CDR1 KGHSH and CDR2 LQKENI. The CDR3 is 14 residues long. This chain's CDR3 is CASSPPNTAYEQYF. The CDR3 coding sequence is TGTGCCAGCTCACCACCAAACACAGCCTACGAGCAGTACTTC.

In DNA, the CDR3 is TGCGCCAGCAGCCATCCCGGGACTAGCGGGAGCGACGAGCAGTACTTC. Its protein product is CASSHPGTSGSDEQYF. V is TRBV4-1 and J is TRBJ2-7, with 14 nucleotides matching TRBD2. The V segment lost 3 bases and the J segment 5 bases; nucleotides outside the gene matches: 6. The CDR3 totals 16 residues. Germline values: CDR1 MGHRA, CDR2 YSYEKL.

The chain links TRBV27 to TRBJ2-7, with TRBD1 as a possible D gene (5 bases). In germline, CDR1 is MNHEY, CDR2 SMNVEV (reference sequence). Trimming pared 4 bases from V and 9 bases from J, leaving 16 bases between. This CDR3 has 13 amino acids. In nucleotides, the CDR3 is TGTGCCAGCAGTTCCCACGGCAGGGATCCGCAGTACTTC. Amino acids: CASSSHGRDPQYF.

The rearrangement links TRBV10-3 to TRBJ1-2; 9 bases agree with TRBD1. Germline CDR1 and CDR2: ENHRY and SYGVKD. This CDR3 region has 12 residues. Trimming took 7 bases from V and 10 from J; bases not matched to a gene: 7. CDR3 DNA: TGTGCCATCACGACCCGACAGGGGGACTACACCTTC. This encodes CAITTRQGDYTF.

V and J are TRBV6-1 and TRBJ2-7; the D gene is possibly TRBD2 (5 bases). Germline V gene lookup returns CDR1 MNHNS and CDR2 SASEGT. V lost 1 base and J 9 bases, leaving 10 bases between the germline ends. The CDR3 runs to 12 residues. Written as DNA, the CDR3 is TGTGCCAGCAGTGAAGGCGGGTCCGGGCAGTACTTC. Amino acids: CASSEGGSGQYF.

In its sample, this clone was seen once. The CDR3: CAWSGIVHEQYF. As DNA, the CDR3 is TGTGCCTGGAGCGGGATAGTCCACGAGCAGTACTTC. The V and J genes are TRBV30 and TRBJ2-7, with D possibly TRBD2 on 5 matching bases. The length of the CDR3 is 12 residues. In germline, CDR1 is GTSNPN, CDR2 SVGIG (reference sequence). The V end lost 3 bases, the J end lost 5 bases, and 11 bases lay between the germline ends.

The gene calls are TRBV4-3 and TRBJ1-2; perhaps TRBD1 as D (6 bases). Germline CDR1 is LGHNA and CDR2 is YSLEER. This CDR3 is built from 12 residues. V was shortened by 3 bases and J by 8 bases, with 10 bases between the two germline ends. The DNA for the CDR3 is TGCGCCAGCAGCCACAGGGGAGACGGCTACACCTTC. Translated, it gives CASSHRGDGYTF.

This chain uses TRBV28 with TRBJ1-2; D might be TRBD1 (6 bases). The CDR3 covers 13 residues. The germline gives CDR1 MDHEN, CDR2 SYDVKM. V lost 3 bases and J lost 4, with 9 bases in between. The CDR3 spells CASSLGGGYGYTF. In DNA form, the CDR3 reads TGTGCCAGCAGTTTGGGAGGGGGCTATGGCTACACCTTC.

This clone was picked up a small number of times. This chain joins TRBV4-1 and TRBJ1-1; 12 bases are a match to TRBD1. V lost 4 bases to trimming and J lost 1 base; unmatched junction nucleotides: 7. The CDR3 totals 17 residues. Germline V gives CDR1 MGHRA, CDR2 YSYEKL. CDR3 nucleotides: TGCGCCAGCAGCCCGGCCTTGGGACAGGGGGCGAACACTGAAGCTTTCTTT. Translated: CASSPALGQGANTEAFF.

This clone has a single count. V and J are TRBV10-3 and TRBJ1-2, with 8 positions matching TRBD1. This CDR3 spans 13 amino acids. The V and J ends lost 3 bases and 4 bases, in that order; junction bases with no gene match: 1. In germline, CDR1 is ENHRY, CDR2 SYGVKD. CDR3 DNA sequence: TGTGCCATCAGTGACGACAGGGGCTATGGCTACACCTTC. This encodes CAISDDRGYGYTF.

J is TRBJ2-5 and V is TRBV9; no definite D call. The V gene lost 0 bases and the J gene lost 3 bases, with 9 bases spanning the gap. Germline loops: CDR1 SGDLS, CDR2 YYNGEE. The CDR3 contains 14 residues. In DNA form, the CDR3 reads TGTGCCAGCAGCGTAGATGCACACAAAGAGACCCAGTACTTC. It is translated as CASSVDAHKETQYF.

This rearrangement joins TRBV30 to TRBJ1-1; D is unresolved. V shed 1 base and J shed 4 bases, with 22 bases lying between them. This CDR3 is built from 17 residues. Germline V gene sequence: CDR1 GTSNPN, CDR2 SVGIG (reference sequence). CDR3 DNA sequence: TGTGCCTGGAGTGGGAATTCAATAGTACCGGGAGGCACTGAAGCTTTCTTT. Protein sequence: CAWSGNSIVPGGTEAFF. Based on the CDR3 plus reference TRBV30 and TRBJ1-1, the full variable domain is SQTIHQWPATLVQPVGSPLSLECTVEGTSNPNLYWYRQAAGRGLQLLFYSVGIGQISSEVPQNLSASRPQDRQFILSSKKLLLSDSGFYLCAWSGNSIVPGGTEAFFGQGTRLTVV.